This TCR beta chain was observed in a study of blood T cell repertoires in COVID-19. Overall study: Samples of COVID-19 (acute and convalescent) were obtained from the United States, Italy and Spain. T cells, B-cell-depleted T cells, or PBMCs supplied cDNA or gDNA.

Methods used by the authors: Amplification of reference gene primers was used by the study to estimate nucleated cell counts. Some clones are missing from TCRdb's copy, which holds only in-frame ones; the method was immunoSEQ multiplex PCR. The V and J calls and clone size are taken from that table; D and trimming were inferred from the DNA. Of 65,000 to 75,000 clones in the sample, about 80% are singletons; the top ten hold roughly 12%. This CDR3 contains 15 residues. Deletions cut 2 bases from V and 8 bases from J, with 18 bases between. Germline assignment: CDR1 MRHNA and CDR2 SNTAGT. The sample holds many counts of this clone.

The receptor's source is a human donor in a cohort sampled during active COVID-19. The material sequenced was peripheral blood. The J gene is TRBJ1-1, the V gene TRBV6-4; no definite D call. CDR3 residues: CASSDEAGSLREAFF. The CDR3 nucleotides read TGTGCCAGCAGTGACGAGGCCGGGTCGCTGCGCGAAGCTTTCTTT.